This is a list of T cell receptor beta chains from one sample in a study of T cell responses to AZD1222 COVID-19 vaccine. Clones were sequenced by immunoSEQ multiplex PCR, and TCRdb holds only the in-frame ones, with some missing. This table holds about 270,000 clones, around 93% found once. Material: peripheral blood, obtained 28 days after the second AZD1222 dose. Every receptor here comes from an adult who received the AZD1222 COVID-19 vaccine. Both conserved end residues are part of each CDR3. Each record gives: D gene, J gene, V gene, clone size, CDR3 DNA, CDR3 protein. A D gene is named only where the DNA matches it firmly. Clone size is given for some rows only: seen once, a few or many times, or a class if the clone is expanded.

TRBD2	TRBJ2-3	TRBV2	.	TGTGCCAGCAGTCGGACTAGCGGGAGCACAGATACGCAGTATTTT	CASSRTSGSTDTQYF
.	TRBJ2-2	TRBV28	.	TGTGCCAGCAGTTTTTCTGGGCGCCGGGGGGAGCTGTTTTTT	CASSFSGRRGELFF
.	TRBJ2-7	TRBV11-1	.	TGTGCCAGCAGCTTAGCCAGGGTTTCCTACGAGCAGTACTTC	CASSLARVSYEQYF
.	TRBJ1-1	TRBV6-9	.	TGTGCCAGCAGTTACGATGGGGGAAATACTGAAGCTTTCTTT	CASSYDGGNTEAFF
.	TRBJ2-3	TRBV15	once	TGTGCCACCAGCCTATGGGGCACAGATACGCAGTATTTT	CATSLWGTDTQYF
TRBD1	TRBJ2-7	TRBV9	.	TGTGCCAGCAGCAAGGGGACAGGGGCCCACGAGCAGTACTTC	CASSKGTGAHEQYF
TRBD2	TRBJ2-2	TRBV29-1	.	TGCAGCGTTGTCGCCTCCGGGGGGGATAGAGGGAACACCGGGGAGCTGTTTTTT	CSVVASGGDRGNTGELFF
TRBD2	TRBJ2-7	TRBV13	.	TGTGCCAGCAGCTTAGCCCCGGGACTAGCAGTATACGAGCAGTACTTC	CASSLAPGLAVYEQYF
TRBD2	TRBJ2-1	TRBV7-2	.	TGTGCCAGCAGCTTATCAGCGGGGGGGCTATACAATGAGCAGTTCTTC	CASSLSAGGLYNEQFF
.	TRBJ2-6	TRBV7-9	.	TGTGCCAGCAGCTTATCGCGGCTCACTCACGGGGCCAACGTCCTGACTTTC	CASSLSRLTHGANVLTF
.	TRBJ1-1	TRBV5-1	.	TGCGCCAGCAGTTCGAGGGAAAGGAACACTGAAGCTTTCTTT	CASSSRERNTEAFF
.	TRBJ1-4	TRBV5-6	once	TGTGCCAGCAGCTTGGCACGGGGCCGGTCAACTAATGAAAAACTGTTTTTT	CASSLARGRSTNEKLFF
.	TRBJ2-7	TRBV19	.	TGTGCCAGTAGTTGGGAGGTAGACTCCTACGAGCAGTACTTC	CASSWEVDSYEQYF
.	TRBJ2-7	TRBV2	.	TGTGCCAGCAGTGAGAGAGCAGGCCCCTACGAGCAGTACTTC	CASSERAGPYEQYF
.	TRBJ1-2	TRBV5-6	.	TGTGCCAGCAGCCTCCCCCCCGGCAGGGTGACTCTCTATGGCTACACCTTC	CASSLPPGRVTLYGYTF
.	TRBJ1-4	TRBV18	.	TGTGCCAGCTCACAGCGAACAGGAGCAACTAATGAAAAACTGTTTTTT	CASSQRTGATNEKLFF